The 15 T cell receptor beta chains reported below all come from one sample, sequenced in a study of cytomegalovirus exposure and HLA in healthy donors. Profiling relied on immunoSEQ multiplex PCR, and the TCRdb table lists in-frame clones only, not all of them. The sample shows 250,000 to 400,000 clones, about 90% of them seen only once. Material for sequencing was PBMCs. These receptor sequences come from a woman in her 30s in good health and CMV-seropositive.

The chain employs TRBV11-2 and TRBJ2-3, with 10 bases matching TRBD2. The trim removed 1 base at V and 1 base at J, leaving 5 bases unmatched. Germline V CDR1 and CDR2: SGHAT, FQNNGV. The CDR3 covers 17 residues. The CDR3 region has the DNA TGTGCCAGCAGCTTAGTACCTAGCGGGAGAGGCACAGATACGCAGTATTTT. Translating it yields CASSLVPSGRGTDTQYF.

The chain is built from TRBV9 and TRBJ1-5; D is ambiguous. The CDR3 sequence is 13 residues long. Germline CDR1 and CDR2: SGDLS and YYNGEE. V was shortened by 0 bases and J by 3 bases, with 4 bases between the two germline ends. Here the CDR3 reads CASSVEPNQPQHF. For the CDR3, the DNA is TGTGCCAGCAGCGTAGAGCCCAATCAGCCCCAGCATTTT.

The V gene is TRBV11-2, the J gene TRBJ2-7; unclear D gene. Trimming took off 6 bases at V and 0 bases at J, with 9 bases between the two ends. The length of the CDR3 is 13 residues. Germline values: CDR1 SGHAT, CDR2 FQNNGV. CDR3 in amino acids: CASSPKHSYEQYF. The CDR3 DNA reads TGTGCCAGCAGTCCGAAGCACTCCTACGAGCAGTACTTC.

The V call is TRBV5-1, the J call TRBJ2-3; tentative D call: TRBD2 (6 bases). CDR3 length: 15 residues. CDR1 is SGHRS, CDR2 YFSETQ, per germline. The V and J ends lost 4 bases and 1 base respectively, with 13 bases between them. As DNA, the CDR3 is TGCGCCAGCAGCCCGTGGGGGGACCGCACAGATACGCAGTATTTT. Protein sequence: CASSPWGDRTDTQYF.

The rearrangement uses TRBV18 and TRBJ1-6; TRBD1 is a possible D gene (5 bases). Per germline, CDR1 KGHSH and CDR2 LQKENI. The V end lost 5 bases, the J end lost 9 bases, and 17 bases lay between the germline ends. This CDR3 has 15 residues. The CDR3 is CASSKDGGGGSPLHF. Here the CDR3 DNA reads TGTGCCAGCTCAAAGGATGGGGGAGGAGGTTCACCCCTCCACTTT.

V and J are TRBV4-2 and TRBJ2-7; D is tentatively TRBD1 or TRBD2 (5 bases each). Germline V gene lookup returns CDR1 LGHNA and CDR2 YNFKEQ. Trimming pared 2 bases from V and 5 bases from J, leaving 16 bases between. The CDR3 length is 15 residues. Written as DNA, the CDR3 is TGTGCCAGCAGCCAACTGGGACCGCGGGTGGACGAGCAGTACTTC. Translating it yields CASSQLGPRVDEQYF.

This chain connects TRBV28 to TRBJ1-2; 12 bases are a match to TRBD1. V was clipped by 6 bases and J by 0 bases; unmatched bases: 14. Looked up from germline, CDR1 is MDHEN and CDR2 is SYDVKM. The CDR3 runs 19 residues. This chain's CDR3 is CASRRGDRDRGPPNYGYTF. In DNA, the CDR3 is TGTGCCAGCAGACGTGGGGACCGGGACAGGGGGCCTCCTAACTATGGCTACACCTTC.

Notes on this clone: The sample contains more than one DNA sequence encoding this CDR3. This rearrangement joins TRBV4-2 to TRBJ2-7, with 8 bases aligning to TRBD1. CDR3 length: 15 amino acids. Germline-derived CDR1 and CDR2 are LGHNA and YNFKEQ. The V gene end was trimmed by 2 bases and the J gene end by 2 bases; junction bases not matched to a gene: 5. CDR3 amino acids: CASSQSGTGAYEQYF. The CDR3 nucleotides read TGTGCCAGCAGCCAATCCGGGACAGGAGCCTACGAGCAGTACTTC.

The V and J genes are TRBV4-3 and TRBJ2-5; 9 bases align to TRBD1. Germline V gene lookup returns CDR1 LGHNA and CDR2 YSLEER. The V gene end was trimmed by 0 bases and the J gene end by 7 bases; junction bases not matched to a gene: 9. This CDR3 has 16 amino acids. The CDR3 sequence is CASSQEWDRERGTQYF. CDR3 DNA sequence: TGCGCCAGCAGCCAAGAATGGGACAGGGAAAGAGGGACCCAGTACTTC.

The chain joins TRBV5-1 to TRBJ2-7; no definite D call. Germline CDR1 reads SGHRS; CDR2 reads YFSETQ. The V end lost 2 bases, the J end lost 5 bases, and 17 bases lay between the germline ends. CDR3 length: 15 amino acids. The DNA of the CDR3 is TGCGCCAGCAGCTTCGGTGCTAGGACGTTCAACGAGCAGTACTTC. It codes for CASSFGARTFNEQYF.

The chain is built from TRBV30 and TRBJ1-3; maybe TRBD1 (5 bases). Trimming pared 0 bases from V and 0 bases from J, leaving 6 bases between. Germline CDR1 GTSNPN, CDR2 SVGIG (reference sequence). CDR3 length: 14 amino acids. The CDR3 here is CAWSVTASGNTIYF. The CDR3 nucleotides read TGTGCCTGGAGTGTGACAGCCTCTGGAAACACCATATATTTT.

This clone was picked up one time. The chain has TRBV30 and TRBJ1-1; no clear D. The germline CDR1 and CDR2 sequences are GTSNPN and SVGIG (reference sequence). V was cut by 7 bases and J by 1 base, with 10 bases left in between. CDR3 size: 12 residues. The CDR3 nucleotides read TGTGCCTTGTCTCGGGGGAACACTGAAGCTTTCTTT. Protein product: CALSRGNTEAFF.

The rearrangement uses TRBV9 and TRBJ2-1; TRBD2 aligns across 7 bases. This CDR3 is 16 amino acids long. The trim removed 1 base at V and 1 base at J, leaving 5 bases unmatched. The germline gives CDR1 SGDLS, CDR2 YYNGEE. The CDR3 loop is CASSVSAGVSYNEQFF. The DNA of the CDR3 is TGTGCCAGCAGCGTAAGCGCGGGAGTGTCCTACAATGAGCAGTTCTTC.

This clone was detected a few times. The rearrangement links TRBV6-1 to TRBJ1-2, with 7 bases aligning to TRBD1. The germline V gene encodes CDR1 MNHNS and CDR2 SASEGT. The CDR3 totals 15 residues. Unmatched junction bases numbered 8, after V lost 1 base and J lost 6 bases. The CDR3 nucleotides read TGTGCCAGCAGTGAAGTGGGACAGCCGGCGGATGGCTACACCTTC. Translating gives CASSEVGQPADGYTF.

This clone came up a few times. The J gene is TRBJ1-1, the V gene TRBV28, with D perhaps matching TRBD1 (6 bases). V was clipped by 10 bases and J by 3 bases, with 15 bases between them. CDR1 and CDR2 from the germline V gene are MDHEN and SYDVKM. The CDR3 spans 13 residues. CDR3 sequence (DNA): TGTGCCATCTTAACAGGGCGGGACACTGAAGCTTTCTTT. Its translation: CAILTGRDTEAFF.